A single T cell receptor beta chain is shown here with its context. What it binds is not known. Donors were nominally healthy when sampled, though unrecorded immune exposures were likely. The sample originates from a study of cytomegalovirus exposure and HLA in healthy donors. Study conclusions and caveats: Later, an analysis showed that TCR beta chains associated with HLA were more clonally expanded than others that were equally common.

V trimming: 2 bases; J trimming: 6 bases; junction bases outside the gene matches: 1. This CDR3 contains 13 residues. CDR1 and CDR2 (germline): MNHEY, SVGAGI. Primers included in the PCR were 60 Vbeta and 13 Jbeta primers. The assay was immunoSEQ multiplex PCR, and TCRdb's table has in-frame clones only and misses some. Altogether approximately 120,000 clones are present, approximately 70% being singletons, with the ten largest covering under 6.5%. The TCR was taken from a woman aged 65 to 85 in good health and CMV-seropositive. The sequenced sample consisted of PBMCs. The V call is TRBV6-5, the J call TRBJ1-2; 9 nucleotides align to TRBD1. This chain's CDR3 is CASSYNRGHGYTF. In nucleotides, the CDR3 is TGTGCCAGCAGTTACAACAGGGGGCATGGCTACACCTTC.